The entry below gives a single T cell receptor beta chain sequence along with its context. Using immunoSEQ multiplex PCR, the repertoire was profiled, and TCRdb retains in-frame clones only, with some absent. Of about 62,000 clones listed, just over 85% are singletons. The entry originates in a study of blood T cell repertoires in COVID-19. Study in general: Sources were T cells, B-cell-depleted T cells, or PBMCs; the material itself was cDNA or gDNA.

CDR1 and CDR2 (germline): LGHDT, YNNKEL (reference sequence). V was cut by 4 bases and J by 10 bases, with 24 bases left in between. This CDR3 has 16 residues. V and J are TRBV3-1 (or the pseudogene TRBV3-2) and TRBJ2-3; tentatively, D is TRBD2 (6 bases). Material for sequencing was peripheral blood. This clonotype originated in a woman older than 75 with acute or convalescent COVID-19. The CDR3 is CASSRENTSPISAQYF. For the CDR3, the DNA is TGTGCCAGCAGCCGCGAAAATACTAGCCCCATCAGTGCGCAGTATTTT.